Following are 25 T cell receptor beta chains from one sample sequenced in a study of Graves' ophthalmopathy and Graves' hyperthyroidism. TCR beta CDR3 regions were amplified from RNA transcripts. Second-round multiplex PCR came after first-round RT-PCR with HTBI primers. TCRdb re-called the multiplex PCR reads through MiXCR, storing one row per CDR3 protein. The sample includes 450,000 or so distinct CDR3 sequences, approximately 15% of them seen just once. Material: blood. Receptors originate from a woman younger than 45 with Graves' ophthalmopathy.

This clonotype was seen many times. The chain carries TRBV2 and TRBJ2-7, with D unresolved. The germline CDR1 and CDR2 sequences are SNHLY and FYNNEI. The V gene lost 11 bases and the J gene lost 3 bases, with 14 bases spanning the gap. This CDR3 has 12 residues. The CDR3 DNA sequence: TGTGCCGGAAGAAACTTAGACTACGAGCAGTACTTC. This sequence encodes CAGRNLDYEQYF.

The chain recombines TRBV12-3 or TRBV12-4 with TRBJ1-1; 8 bases line up with TRBD1. V shed 5 bases, J shed 0 bases, and the junction held 5 bases outside the gene matches. The CDR3 is made up of 15 amino acids. The CDR3 DNA sequence: TGTGCCAGCAGTCCCGGACAGGGAGTGAACACTGAAGCTTTCTTT. Translating gives CASSPGQGVNTEAFF.

This clonotype was seen many times. The chain carries TRBV12-3 or TRBV12-4 and TRBJ1-1; the D gene is possibly TRBD1 (6 bases). The CDR3 is 14 amino acids. V lost 1 base and J 4 bases, leaving 10 bases between the germline ends. This chain's CDR3 is CASSLDRAATEAFF. CDR3 sequence (DNA): TGTGCCAGCAGTTTAGACAGGGCAGCCACTGAAGCTTTCTTT.

This clonotype showed up many times. V and J are TRBV20-1 and TRBJ1-2; D remains ambiguous. In germline, CDR1 is DFQATT, CDR2 SNEGSKA (reference sequence). The CDR3 runs to 12 residues. The V and J ends lost 6 bases and 2 bases respectively, with 10 bases between them. CDR3 sequence reads: CSASGSNYGYTF. The CDR3 DNA follows: TGCAGTGCCTCTGGGTCCAACTATGGCTACACCTTC.

This clonotype was counted only a few times. J is TRBJ2-7 and V is TRBV28, with D perhaps TRBD2 (6 bases). The CDR3 consists of 12 residues. Germline CDR1 reads MDHEN; CDR2 reads SYDVKM. With 8 bases removed from V and 6 bases from J, the gap between germline ends came to 14 bases. The CDR3 bases are TGTGCCAGCGGGCGGGACTTCTCCGAGCAGTACTTC. Its translation is CASGRDFSEQYF.

V is TRBV30 and J is TRBJ1-2, with D possibly matching TRBD1 (6 bases). Germline CDR1 reads GTSNPN; CDR2 reads SVGIG (reference sequence). Trimming removed 3 bases at V and 2 bases at J, with 16 bases between. The CDR3 is 15 residues long. This chain's CDR3 is CAWRAGLGANYGYTF. CDR3 DNA: TGTGCCTGGAGGGCCGGCCTGGGGGCGAACTATGGCTACACCTTC.

There are many counts of this clonotype. V is TRBV20-1 and J is TRBJ2-7, with 7 bases fitting TRBD2. Per the germline V gene, CDR1 is DFQATT and CDR2 is SNEGSKA (reference sequence). V dropped 6 bases and J dropped 3; count of bases not matched to a gene: 11. The CDR3 runs 14 residues. CDR3 DNA sequence: TGCAGTGCAAGGAGGGCTAGCGGCAACTACGAGCAGTACTTC. Translation: CSARRASGNYEQYF.

The count of this clonotype is one. A much more abundant neighbour one base away suggests this may be a read error. No conserved phenylalanine or tryptophan is present at the end of the CDR3, so a read error is the likely explanation. The chain uses TRBV20-1 and TRBJ1-1; D is uncertain. In germline, CDR1 is DFQATT, CDR2 SNEGSKA (reference sequence). This CDR3 region has 11 residues. Trimming cost V 0 bases and J 4 bases, with 3 bases left between them. The CDR3: CSARDATEAFL. For the CDR3, the DNA is TGCAGTGCTAGAGACGCCACTGAAGCTTTCCTT.

This clonotype was observed a handful of times. The rearrangement joins TRBV6-5 to TRBJ2-4, with 7 bases aligning to TRBD2. CDR1 and CDR2 (germline): MNHEY, SVGAGI. The CDR3 extends over 17 amino acids. The junction had 5 bases not matched to a gene; V was cut back by 0 bases and J by 0 bases. The CDR3 DNA reads as TGTGCCAGCAGTTACTCGGCTAGCGGACAAGCCAAAAACATTCAGTACTTC. Its protein product is CASSYSASGQAKNIQYF.

In this sample, this clonotype turned up a few times. The J gene is TRBJ2-7, the V gene TRBV4-1, with 12 bases identical to TRBD2. This CDR3 region has 19 residues. V was clipped by 0 bases and J by 0 bases; unmatched bases: 9. CDR1 MGHRA and CDR2 YSYEKL come from the germline V gene. CDR3 in DNA: TGCGCCAGCAGCCAAGATCGGGGACTAGCGGGCCCCAGCTCCTACGAGCAGTACTTC. Residues: CASSQDRGLAGPSSYEQYF.

This clonotype was counted ten times or more. This rearrangement joins TRBV19 to TRBJ1-2; weak D call: TRBD1 (5 bases). The length of the CDR3 is 15 residues. Germline loops: CDR1 LNHDA, CDR2 SQIVND (reference sequence). V dropped 8 bases and J dropped 4 bases, with 20 bases sitting between them. The CDR3 protein is CASGTITSRAYGYTF. The CDR3 DNA sequence: TGTGCCAGTGGTACCATAACGTCCAGGGCCTATGGCTACACCTTC.

This clonotype appeared many times. This sequence joins TRBV2 and TRBJ2-7; 12 positions agree with TRBD2. There are 15 residues in the CDR3. V trimming: 6 bases; J trimming: 7 bases; junction bases outside the gene matches: 10. CDR1 SNHLY and CDR2 FYNNEI come from the germline V gene. The CDR3 DNA reads TGTGCCAGCAGGGAGACTAGCGGGAGAGGGGGGGAGCAGTACTTC. It yields the protein CASRETSGRGGEQYF.

This clonotype has at least ten counts. The rearrangement uses TRBV5-1 and TRBJ2-7; 8 bases map to TRBD1. V shed 4 bases and J 6 bases; nucleotides not matched to a gene: 6. CDR3 length: 13 amino acids. From germline, CDR1 is SGHRS and CDR2 YFSETQ. CDR3 sequence (DNA): TGCGCCAGCAGCCACGATGGACAGGGCGAGCAGTACTTC. Amino acids: CASSHDGQGEQYF.

In this sample, this clonotype turned up many times. The chain carries TRBV24-1 and TRBJ2-7; TRBD1 matches at 9 bases. Germline lookup yields CDR1 KGHDR and CDR2 SFDVKD. The V gene end was trimmed by 2 bases and the J gene end by 0 bases; junction bases not matched to a gene: 10. This CDR3 is built from 18 residues. The CDR3 loop is CATSDSGRTGDSSYEQYF. The CDR3 coding sequence is TGTGCCACCAGTGATTCCGGCCGGACAGGGGACAGCTCCTACGAGCAGTACTTC.

Ten or more counts support this clonotype. This chain connects TRBV24-1 to TRBJ2-5, with 10 bases lining up with TRBD2. V shed 1 base, J shed 5 bases, and the junction held 6 bases outside the gene matches. Looked up from germline, CDR1 is KGHDR and CDR2 is SFDVKD. This CDR3 region has 16 residues. CDR3 amino acids: CATSDLTSGEEETQYF. Written as DNA, the CDR3 is TGTGCCACCAGTGATTTAACTAGCGGGGAAGAGGAGACCCAGTACTTC.

This clonotype was found many times. The chain recombines TRBV6-1 with TRBJ2-7, with 7 nucleotides matching TRBD1. CDR3 length: 12 residues. From germline, CDR1 is MNHNS and CDR2 SASEGT. The J segment lost 7 bases and the V segment lost 6 bases, leaving 6 bases of the junction unmatched. CDR3 sequence (DNA): TGTGCCAGCAGCACAACAGGGGAAGAGCAGTACTTC. Translation: CASSTTGEEQYF.

This clonotype was seen at least ten times. The rearrangement joins TRBV11-2 to TRBJ2-7, with 7 bases matching TRBD2. CDR1 is SGHAT and CDR2 is FQNNGV in the germline V gene. J gave up 4 bases and V 3 bases, and 3 bases lay outside the gene matches. This CDR3 contains 13 residues. The CDR3 coding sequence is TGTGCCAGCAGCTTTCCCGGGGGGTACGAGCAGTACTTC. This translates into CASSFPGGYEQYF.

This clonotype was counted at least ten times. The chain is built from TRBV28 and TRBJ2-4; 7 bases fit TRBD1. Germline V gene data show CDR1 as MDHEN and CDR2 as SYDVKM. There are 16 residues in the CDR3. V was pared by 6 bases and J by 0 bases, with 8 bases of the junction left unmatched. The CDR3 loop reads CASSQRQGLAKNIQYF. CDR3 bases: TGTGCCAGCAGCCAGAGACAGGGCTTAGCCAAAAACATTCAGTACTTC.

This clonotype was recorded at least ten times. This sequence joins TRBV30 and TRBJ1-5; a weak D match, TRBD1 (6 bases). Looked up from germline, CDR1 is GTSNPN and CDR2 is SVGIG (reference sequence). V shed 5 bases and J shed 5 bases, with 16 bases lying between them. This CDR3 is 14 amino acids long. The CDR3 DNA reads as TGTGCCTGGTCGGGGGGGACACAGGATCAGCCCCAGCATTTT. Its protein product is CAWSGGTQDQPQHF.

At least ten counts were recorded for this clonotype. This chain joins TRBV7-9 and TRBJ1-2; 7 bases map to TRBD1. With 6 bases clipped from V and 6 bases from J, the junction kept 10 bases outside the gene matches. The germline CDR1 and CDR2 sequences are SEHNR and FQNEAQ (reference sequence). The CDR3 length is 14 residues. The CDR3 nucleotides read TGTGCCAGCAGGTTGACTGACAGGGAAGATGGCTACACCTTC. Translated: CASRLTDREDGYTF.

With respect to this clonotype: This may be a read error: a much more frequent sequence differs by one nucleotide. The gene calls are TRBV6-1 and TRBJ2-2, with D unresolved. Germline V gene lookup returns CDR1 MNHNS and CDR2 SASEGT. Trimming shortened V by 6 bases and J by 4 bases, and 15 bases separated the two germline ends. The CDR3 runs to 15 residues. CDR3 amino acids: CASSPSLGSTGELFF. In DNA, the CDR3 is TGTGCCAGCAGCCCCTCATTGGGGTCCACCGGGGAGCTGTTTTTT.

This clonotype showed up many times. In nucleotides, the CDR3 is TGTGCCAGCAAAAGACGACAGAACACTGAAGCTTTCTTT. Its translation: CASKRRQNTEAFF. The chain combines TRBV28 with TRBJ1-1; D gene ambiguous. The germline V gene encodes CDR1 MDHEN and CDR2 SYDVKM. The ends were cut back, 7 bases at V and 1 base at J, with 10 bases in the middle. The CDR3 consists of 13 residues.

This clonotype occurred many times. The chain joins TRBV30 to TRBJ1-1; D is possibly TRBD1 (5 bases). V was cut by 1 base and J by 4 bases, with 7 bases left in between. Germline loops: CDR1 GTSNPN, CDR2 SVGIG (reference sequence). The CDR3 length is 12 residues. The CDR3 protein is CAWSEGPTEAFF. Here the CDR3 DNA reads TGTGCCTGGAGTGAGGGGCCCACTGAAGCTTTCTTT. Drawing the rest from reference TRBV30 and TRBJ1-1, the complete variable domain is SQTIHQWPATLVQPVGSPLSLECTVEGTSNPNLYWYRQAAGRGLQLLFYSVGIGQISSEVPQNLSASRPQDRQFILSSKKLLLSDSGFYLCAWSEGPTEAFFGQGTRLTVV.

This clonotype was counted many times. This chain uses TRBV20-1 with TRBJ2-5, with TRBD2 identical over 8 bases. The CDR3 is 13 amino acids. V lost 6 bases to trimming and J lost 1 base; unmatched junction nucleotides: 4. Germline values: CDR1 DFQATT, CDR2 SNEGSKA (reference sequence). As DNA, the CDR3 is TGCAGTGCCAAAAGCGGGGGCCAAGAGACCCAGTACTTC. Translated: CSAKSGGQETQYF.

This clonotype was picked up many times. This chain uses TRBV6-5 with TRBJ2-7; 9 bases line up with TRBD1. Germline CDR1 is MNHEY and CDR2 is SVGAGI. This CDR3 spans 17 amino acids. V gave up 0 bases and J gave up 2 bases; unmatched junction bases: 8. CDR3 in amino acids: CASSYSGTGTLAYEQYF. Here the CDR3 DNA reads TGTGCCAGCAGTTACTCTGGGACAGGGACTTTAGCCTACGAGCAGTACTTC.